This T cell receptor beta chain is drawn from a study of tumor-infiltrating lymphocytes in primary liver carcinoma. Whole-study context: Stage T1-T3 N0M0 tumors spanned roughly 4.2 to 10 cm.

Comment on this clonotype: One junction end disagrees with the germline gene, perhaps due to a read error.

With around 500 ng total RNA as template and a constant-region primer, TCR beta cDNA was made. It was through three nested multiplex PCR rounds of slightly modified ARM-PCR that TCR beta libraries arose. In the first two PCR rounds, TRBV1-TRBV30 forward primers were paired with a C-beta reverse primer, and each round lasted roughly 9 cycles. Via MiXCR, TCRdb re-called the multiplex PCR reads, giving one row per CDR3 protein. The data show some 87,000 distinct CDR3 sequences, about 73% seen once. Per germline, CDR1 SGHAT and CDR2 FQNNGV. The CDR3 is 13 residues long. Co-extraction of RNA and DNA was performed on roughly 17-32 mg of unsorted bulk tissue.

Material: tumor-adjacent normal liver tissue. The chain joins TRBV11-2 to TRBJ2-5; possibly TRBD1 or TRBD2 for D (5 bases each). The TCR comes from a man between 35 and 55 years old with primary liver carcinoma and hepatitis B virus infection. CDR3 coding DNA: TGTGCCAGCAGCTTAGACAGGGACGCGACCCAATACTTC. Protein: CASSLDRDATQYF.